This TCR beta chain was identified during a study of tumor and adjacent non-tumor tissue in lung cancer. This sample's RNA came from whole unsorted tissue. Chemotherapy-naive patients with new lung cancer underwent thoracic surgery in China, August–November 2014. Germline values: CDR1 MNHNY, CDR2 SVGAGI (reference sequence). The CDR3 extends over 15 amino acids. The ends lost 10 bases at V and 4 bases at J; junction bases unmatched: 10. The library came from three nested PCR rounds adapted from ARM-PCR protocols. TCRdb processed the multiplex PCR reads anew with MiXCR; each CDR3 protein has one entry. The table includes roughly 140,000 distinct CDR3 sequences, roughly 70% detected once. This clonotype was seen repeatedly, ten times or more.

Sequencing was carried out using lung tumor tissue. The origin of this receptor is a man aged 60 to 75 with small cell lung cancer. V and J are TRBV6-6 and TRBJ2-5, with 12 bases aligning to TRBD2. The DNA of the CDR3 is TGTGCCATCCACGGACTAGCGGGAAGTAGAGAGACCCAGTACTTC. Residues: CAIHGLAGSRETQYF.